This T cell receptor beta chain was captured in a study of T cell changes during pregnancy in multiple sclerosis. Sequencing used immunoSEQ multiplex PCR; TCRdb keeps in-frame clones, though not all of them. The sample holds some 70,000 clones, 90% seen once. The CDR3 consists of 14 residues. CDR1 is WSHSY and CDR2 is SAAADI in the germline V gene. The V and J ends lost 3 bases and 7 bases respectively, with 15 bases between them. The rearrangement joins TRBV10-2 to TRBJ2-5, with D possibly matching TRBD2 (5 bases). The sequencing here drew on peripheral blood, taken after pregnancy. The clonotype was recovered from a female donor in good health, enrolled as a control in a pregnancy study. CDR3 in amino acids: CASSDPAGRGTQYF. Here the CDR3 DNA reads TGCGCCAGCAGTGACCCGGCAGGACGGGGGACCCAGTACTTC.